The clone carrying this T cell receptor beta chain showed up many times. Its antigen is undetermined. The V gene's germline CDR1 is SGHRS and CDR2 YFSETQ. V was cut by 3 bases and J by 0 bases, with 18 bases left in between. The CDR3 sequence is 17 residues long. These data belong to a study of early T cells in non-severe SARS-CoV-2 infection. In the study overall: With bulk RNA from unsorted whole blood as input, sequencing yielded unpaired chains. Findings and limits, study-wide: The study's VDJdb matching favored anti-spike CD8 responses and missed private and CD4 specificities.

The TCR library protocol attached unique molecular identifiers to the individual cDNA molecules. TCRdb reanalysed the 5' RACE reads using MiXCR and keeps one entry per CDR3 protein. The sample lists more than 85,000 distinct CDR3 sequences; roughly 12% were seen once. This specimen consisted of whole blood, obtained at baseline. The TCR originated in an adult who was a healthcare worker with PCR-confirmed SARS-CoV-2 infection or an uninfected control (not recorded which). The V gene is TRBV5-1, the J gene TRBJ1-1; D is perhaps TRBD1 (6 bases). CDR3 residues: CASSYNRDIGMNTEAFF. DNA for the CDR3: TGCGCCAGCAGCTATAACCGGGACATCGGCATGAACACTGAAGCTTTCTTT.